Shown below are 4 T cell receptor beta chains from a single sample sequenced in a study of T cell repertoires in cytomegalovirus infection. TCRdb passed the reads through MiXCR, listing each CDR3 protein once. Of 200,000 to 300,000 distinct CDR3 sequences in the sample, approximately 13% were seen once. Sequenced sample: PBMCs. These receptor sequences come from a human donor in good health (CMV status not recorded). Some clones in this sample may be carry-over from other donors' samples.

This clonotype was found once. At one of its ends the junction is not consistent with the germline gene, which may arise from a read error. Here the CDR3 reads CASSLDRGRMNTEAFF. Written as DNA, the CDR3 is TGTGCCAGTAGTCTAGACAGGGGGCGGATGAACACTGAAGCTTTCTTT. The chain has TRBV19 and TRBJ1-1; 10 positions agree with TRBD1. CDR3 length equals 16 residues. Germline CDR1 is LNHDA and CDR2 is SQIVND (reference sequence).

The chain uses TRBV20-1 and TRBJ2-7, with 7 nucleotides matching TRBD1. Germline loops: CDR1 DFQATT, CDR2 SNEGSKA (reference sequence). V was clipped by 1 base and J by 0 bases; unmatched bases: 6. This CDR3 is 15 amino acids long. The CDR3 is CSARGLDRYSYEQYF. In DNA, the CDR3 is TGCAGTGCTAGAGGCCTGGACAGGTACTCCTACGAGCAGTACTTC.

In this sample, this clonotype turned up many times. V gene TRBV28 combines with J gene TRBJ1-1, with 12 bases lining up with TRBD1. CDR3 size: 16 residues. Germline CDR1 and CDR2: MDHEN and SYDVKM. J gave up 4 bases and V 2 bases, and 5 bases lay outside the gene matches. The CDR3 loop reads CASSLAGTGGATEAFF. CDR3 nucleotides: TGTGCCAGCAGTTTAGCCGGGACAGGGGGCGCCACTGAAGCTTTCTTT. Supplemented by reference TRBV28 and TRBJ1-1, the full variable domain reads DVKVTQSSRYLVKRTGEKVFLECVQDMDHENMFWYRQDPGLGLRLIYFSYDVKMKEKGDIPEGYSVSREKKERFSLILESASTNQTSMYLCASSLAGTGGATEAFFGQGTRLTVV.

This clonotype turned up a few times. This chain joins TRBV19 and TRBJ1-1; maybe TRBD1 (6 bases). Germline assignment: CDR1 LNHDA and CDR2 SQIVND (reference sequence). Between the trimmed V and J ends, which lost 1 base and 7 bases, there was a span of 13 bases. The CDR3 contains 14 residues. For the CDR3, the DNA is TGTGCCAGTAGTATAGGGACTTCCAGGGGTGAAGCTTTCTTT. Its protein is CASSIGTSRGEAFF.